The 13 T cell receptor beta chains below all came from one sample that was sequenced in a study of blood T cell repertoires in COVID-19. Here immunoSEQ multiplex PCR was the method, and the copy in TCRdb shows in-frame clones only, minus some. The data contain about 350,000 clones, roughly 87% of them singletons. Sequencing used PBMCs or T cells enriched from blood (not recorded which). The receptors come from a woman in her twenties or thirties who had recovered from COVID-19.

The rearrangement joins TRBV2 to TRBJ1-5; 11 positions agree with TRBD1. This CDR3 is 21 amino acids long. The trim removed 2 bases at V and 1 base at J, leaving 16 bases unmatched. Germline CDR1 is SNHLY and CDR2 is FYNNEI. The CDR3 DNA is TGTGCCAGCAGTGAAAATAGGCGGGGACAGGGGGGGCTGGTCAGCAATCAGCCCCAGCATTTT. Its translation is CASSENRRGQGGLVSNQPQHF.

The rearrangement uses TRBV7-7 and TRBJ1-3; D gene uncertain. The CDR3 is 15 residues long. The ends were cut back, 4 bases at V and 0 bases at J, with 10 bases in the middle. Per the germline V gene, CDR1 is SSHAT and CDR2 is FNYEAQ (reference sequence). The CDR3 loop reads CASSSGLSSGNTIYF. The CDR3 DNA reads TGTGCCAGCAGCTCCGGACTGAGCTCTGGAAACACCATATATTTT. Full variable domain (remainder filled in from reference TRBV7-7 and TRBJ1-3): GAGVSQSPRYKVTKRGQDVTLRCDPISSHATLYWYQQALGQGPEFLTYFNYEAQPDKSGLPSDRFSAERPEGSISTLTIQRTEQRDSAMYRCASSSGLSSGNTIYFGEGSWLTVV.

The chain is built from TRBV6-5 and TRBJ1-6, with D maybe TRBD1 (5 bases). The length of the CDR3 is 15 residues. CDR1 is MNHEY, CDR2 SVGAGI, per germline. The V end lost 2 bases, the J end lost 2 bases, and 7 bases lay between the germline ends. The CDR3 nucleotides are TGTGCCAGCAGTTACCAGGGAACCTATAATTCACCCCTCCACTTT. Protein sequence: CASSYQGTYNSPLHF.

This clone was counted a single time. This sequence joins TRBV7-2 and TRBJ1-2; 9 bases match TRBD1. This CDR3 region has 14 residues. The V gene end was trimmed by 3 bases and the J gene end by 6 bases; junction bases not matched to a gene: 5. Germline V CDR1 and CDR2: SGHTA, FQGNSA. CDR3 sequence reads: CASSLGQGIDGYTF. In nucleotides, the CDR3 is TGTGCCAGCAGCTTGGGACAGGGTATTGATGGCTACACCTTC.

This clone was detected once. V and J are TRBV11-2 and TRBJ1-3; TRBD1 is a possible D gene (5 bases). Per the germline V gene, CDR1 is SGHAT and CDR2 is FQNNGV. The CDR3 consists of 16 residues. V dropped 5 bases and J dropped 0 bases, with 14 bases sitting between them. CDR3 sequence (DNA): TGTGCCAGCAGCGCCCGGGACTCCAGCTCTGGAAACACCATATATTTT. Protein: CASSARDSSSGNTIYF.

The chain combines TRBV30 with TRBJ2-1, with D perhaps TRBD2 (5 bases). V was clipped by 0 bases and J by 1 base, with 13 bases between them. The CDR3 contains 16 residues. The germline gives CDR1 GTSNPN, CDR2 SVGIG (reference sequence). CDR3 sequence: CAWSVRERQSYNEQFF. Here the CDR3 DNA reads TGTGCCTGGAGTGTAAGGGAGCGGCAATCCTACAATGAGCAGTTCTTC. Looking up the rest from reference TRBV30 and TRBJ2-1 gives the full variable domain: SQTIHQWPATLVQPVGSPLSLECTVEGTSNPNLYWYRQAAGRGLQLLFYSVGIGQISSEVPQNLSASRPQDRQFILSSKKLLLSDSGFYLCAWSVRERQSYNEQFFGPGTRLTVL.

V and J are TRBV10-2 and TRBJ2-2; no definite D call. The V gene's germline CDR1 is WSHSY and CDR2 SAAADI. CDR3 size: 14 residues. V lost 6 bases and J 1 base, leaving 9 bases between the germline ends. The CDR3: CASRKTQNTGELFF. The CDR3 nucleotides read TGCGCCAGCAGAAAGACTCAGAACACCGGGGAGCTGTTTTTT.

This rearrangement joins TRBV30 to TRBJ2-3; TRBD2 aligns across 10 bases. Germline-derived CDR1 and CDR2 are GTSNPN and SVGIG (reference sequence). This CDR3 has 15 residues. The V and J ends lost 2 bases and 2 bases, in that order; junction bases with no gene match: 4. CDR3 loop: CAWSLAGALTDTQYF. The CDR3 bases are TGTGCCTGGAGTCTAGCGGGGGCCCTCACAGATACGCAGTATTTT. Drawing the rest from reference TRBV30 and TRBJ2-3, the complete variable domain is SQTIHQWPATLVQPVGSPLSLECTVEGTSNPNLYWYRQAAGRGLQLLFYSVGIGQISSEVPQNLSASRPQDRQFILSSKKLLLSDSGFYLCAWSLAGALTDTQYFGPGTRLTVL.

The genes are TRBV30 and TRBJ1-6, with 7 bases fitting TRBD1. Germline V gene sequence: CDR1 GTSNPN, CDR2 SVGIG (reference sequence). V gave up 3 bases and J gave up 10 bases; unmatched junction bases: 12. The CDR3 is 15 amino acids. For the CDR3, the DNA is TGTGCCTGGAGGCTACAGGGGTTTGGGGGATCACCCCTCCACTTT. It specifies CAWRLQGFGGSPLHF.

This rearrangement joins TRBV7-2 to TRBJ2-7; possible D gene TRBD2, 6 bases. In germline, CDR1 is SGHTA, CDR2 FQGNSA. Deletions cut 2 bases from V and 3 bases from J, with 17 bases between. The CDR3 totals 16 residues. This CDR3 is CASSLQGGGLGYEQYF. The CDR3 DNA reads TGTGCCAGCAGCTTACAAGGTGGGGGGTTAGGCTACGAGCAGTACTTC. Full variable domain (rest looked up from reference TRBV7-2 and TRBJ2-7): GAGVSQSPSNKVTEKGKDVELRCDPISGHTALYWYRQSLGQGLEFLIYFQGNSAPDKSGLPSDRFSAERTGGSVSTLTIQRTQQEDSAVYLCASSLQGGGLGYEQYFGPGTRLTVT.

The V call is TRBV30, the J call TRBJ2-5, with TRBD2 matching 7 bases. CDR1 is GTSNPN, CDR2 SVGIG, per germline (reference sequence). The CDR3 has 13 residues. V gave up 2 bases and J gave up 2 bases; unmatched junction bases: 2. The chain's CDR3 is CAWSNGGQETQYF. The DNA for the CDR3 is TGTGCCTGGAGTAACGGGGGGCAAGAGACCCAGTACTTC.

The V gene is TRBV6-5, the J gene TRBJ2-7; D call uncertain. The V and J ends lost 0 bases and 3 bases respectively, with 12 bases between them. Looked up from germline, CDR1 is MNHEY and CDR2 is SVGAGI. The CDR3 has 15 amino acids. CDR3 sequence (DNA): TGTGCCAGCAGTTACTCAAATACAGACGGCTACGAGCAGTACTTC. Its protein product is CASSYSNTDGYEQYF.

This sequence joins TRBV27 and TRBJ1-3, with D possibly being TRBD1 (5 bases). CDR3 length: 14 residues. Trimming left V 6 bases short and J 0 bases short, with 9 bases between. Germline V lookup: CDR1 MNHEY, CDR2 SMNVEV (reference sequence). DNA of the CDR3: TGTGCCAGCAGGACAGCAAGCTCTGGAAACACCATATATTTT. Its protein product is CASRTASSGNTIYF.